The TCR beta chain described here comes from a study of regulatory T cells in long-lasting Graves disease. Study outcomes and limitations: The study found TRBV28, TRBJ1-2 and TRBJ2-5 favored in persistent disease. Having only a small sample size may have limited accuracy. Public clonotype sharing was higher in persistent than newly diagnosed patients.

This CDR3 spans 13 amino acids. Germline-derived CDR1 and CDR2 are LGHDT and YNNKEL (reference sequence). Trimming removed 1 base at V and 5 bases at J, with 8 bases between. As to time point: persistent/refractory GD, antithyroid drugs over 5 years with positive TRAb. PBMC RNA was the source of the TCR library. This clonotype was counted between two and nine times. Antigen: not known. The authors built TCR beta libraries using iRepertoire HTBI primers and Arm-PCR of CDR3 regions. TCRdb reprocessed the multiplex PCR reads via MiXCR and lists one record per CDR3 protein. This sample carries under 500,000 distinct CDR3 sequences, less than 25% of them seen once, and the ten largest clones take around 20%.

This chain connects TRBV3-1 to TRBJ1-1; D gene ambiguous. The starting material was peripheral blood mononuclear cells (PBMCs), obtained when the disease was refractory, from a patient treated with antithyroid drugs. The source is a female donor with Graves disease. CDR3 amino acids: CASSQVGRTEAFF. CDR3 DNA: TGTGCCAGCAGCCAAGTTGGCCGAACTGAAGCTTTCTTT.